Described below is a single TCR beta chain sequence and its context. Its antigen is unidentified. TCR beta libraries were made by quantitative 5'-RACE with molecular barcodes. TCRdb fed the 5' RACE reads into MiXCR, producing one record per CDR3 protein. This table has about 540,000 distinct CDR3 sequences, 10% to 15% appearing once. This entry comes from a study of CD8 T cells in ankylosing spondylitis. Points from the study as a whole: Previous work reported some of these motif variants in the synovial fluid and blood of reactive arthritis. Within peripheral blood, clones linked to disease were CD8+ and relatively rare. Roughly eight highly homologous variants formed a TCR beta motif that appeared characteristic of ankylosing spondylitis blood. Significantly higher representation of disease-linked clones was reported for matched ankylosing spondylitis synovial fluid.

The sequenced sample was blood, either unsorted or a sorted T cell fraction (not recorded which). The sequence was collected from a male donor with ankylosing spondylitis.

The CDR3 here is CASSEGQILRGYEQYF. CDR3 DNA: TGTGCCAGCAGTGAAGGGCAGATCCTGAGGGGCTACGAGCAGTACTTC. The chain has TRBV25-1 and TRBJ2-7; D tentatively fits TRBD1 or TRBD2 (5 bases each). This CDR3 spans 16 amino acids. The germline V gene encodes CDR1 MGHDK and CDR2 SYGVNS. Deletions cut 2 bases from V and 3 bases from J, with 17 bases between.